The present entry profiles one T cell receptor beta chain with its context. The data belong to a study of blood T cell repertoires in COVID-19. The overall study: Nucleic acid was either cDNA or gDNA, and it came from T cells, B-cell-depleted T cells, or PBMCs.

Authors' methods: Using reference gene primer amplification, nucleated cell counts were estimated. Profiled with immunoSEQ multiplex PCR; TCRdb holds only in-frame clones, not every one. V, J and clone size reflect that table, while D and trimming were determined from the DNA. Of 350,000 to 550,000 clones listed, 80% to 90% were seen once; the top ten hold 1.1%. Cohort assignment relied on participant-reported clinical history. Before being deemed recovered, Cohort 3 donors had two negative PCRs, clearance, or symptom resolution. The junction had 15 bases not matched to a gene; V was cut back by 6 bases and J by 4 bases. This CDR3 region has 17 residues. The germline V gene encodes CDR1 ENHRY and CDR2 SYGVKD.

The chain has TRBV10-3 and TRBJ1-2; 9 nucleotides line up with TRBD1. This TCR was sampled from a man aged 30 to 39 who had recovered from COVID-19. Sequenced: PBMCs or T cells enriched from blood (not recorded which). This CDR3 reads CAIRPRIRGQGSYGYTF. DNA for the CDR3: TGTGCCATCAGACCAAGAATAAGGGGACAGGGCAGCTATGGCTACACCTTC.